This TCR beta chain was recorded in a study of shared clonotypes between healthy human individuals. V lost 4 bases and J 3 bases, leaving 13 bases between the germline ends. This CDR3 has 14 amino acids. Looked up from germline, CDR1 is SGDLS and CDR2 is YYNGEE. Only CD45RO-negative cells positively selected for CCR7 counted as naive CD8 cells, so terminally differentiated effector memory CD45RA+ cells were excluded. All the donors were Caucasian adults who lived in Nashville, Tennessee. Sequencing was performed with immunoSEQ multiplex PCR; in TCRdb, only in-frame clones are kept and a portion is missing. The table includes roughly 2.1 million clones, roughly 91% detected once.

The sequencing input was naive CD8+ T cells from PBMCs. The genes are TRBV9 and TRBJ2-5; no reliable D call. The receptor comes from a man between 18 and 35 years old in good health. Some clones in this sample may be carry-over from other donors' samples. CDR3 DNA sequence: TGTGCCAGCAGCCCCCCGACCTTCAAAGAGACCCAGTACTTC. Encoded protein: CASSPPTFKETQYF.